These 26 T cell receptor beta chains share one sample of origin, sequenced in a study of blood T cell repertoires in COVID-19. Repertoires were generated with immunoSEQ multiplex PCR, while TCRdb's copy carries only in-frame clones and drops some. The data contain fewer than 100,000 clones, over 75% of them seen just once; the ten biggest clones take up roughly 4%. The sample consisted of peripheral blood. The receptors stem from a man aged 55 to 70 with acute or convalescent COVID-19.

This chain joins TRBV19 and TRBJ2-5, with 10 bases that match TRBD1. Germline CDR1 reads LNHDA; CDR2 reads SQIVND (reference sequence). V trimming: 4 bases; J trimming: 2 bases; junction bases outside the gene matches: 7. This CDR3 contains 16 residues. CDR3 protein: CASSTPGTGVQETQYF. CDR3 in DNA: TGTGCCAGTAGTACTCCAGGGACAGGGGTTCAAGAGACCCAGTACTTC.

With regard to this clone: The junction differs from germline at one of its ends, possibly a read error. In the same sample, other DNA sequences code for this CDR3. The chain recombines TRBV19 with TRBJ1-1; D gene unclear. Germline V gives CDR1 LNHDA, CDR2 SQIVND (reference sequence). The CDR3 totals 13 residues. CDR3: CASSITAYTEAFF. The CDR3 DNA sequence: TGTGCCAGTAGTATCACAGCCTACACTGAGGCTTTCTTT.

V usage is TRBV11-1 and J usage is TRBJ1-2; tentatively, D is TRBD1 (5 bases). In germline, CDR1 is SGHAT, CDR2 FQDESV (reference sequence). The CDR3 is made up of 15 amino acids. V was shortened by 5 bases and J by 3 bases, with 16 bases between the two germline ends. CDR3 DNA sequence: TGTGCCAGCAGCGATCTATCCAGGGCGGACTATGGCTACACCTTC. It is translated as CASSDLSRADYGYTF.

This chain uses TRBV10-2 with TRBJ2-5; TRBD2 agrees at 9 bases. The CDR3 length is 19 residues. The trim removed 0 bases at V and 4 bases at J, leaving 15 bases unmatched. Germline-derived CDR1 and CDR2 are WSHSY and SAAADI. CDR3 amino acids: CASSESRLAGARASETQYF. CDR3 DNA sequence: TGCGCCAGCAGTGAGTCGAGGTTAGCGGGGGCTCGAGCCTCAGAGACCCAGTACTTC.

V is TRBV5-1 and J is TRBJ2-4, with 8 bases that match TRBD2. V was pared by 4 bases and J by 0 bases, with 6 bases of the junction left unmatched. Germline V lookup: CDR1 SGHRS, CDR2 YFSETQ. The CDR3 is 16 residues long. CDR3 DNA: TGCGCCAGCAGCCTCCCGGCGGGGGGAGCCAAAAACATTCAGTACTTC. As protein: CASSLPAGGAKNIQYF.

This clone was found a few times. The chain is built from TRBV11-2 and TRBJ1-2; 9 bases line up with TRBD1. This CDR3 has 17 amino acids. The V and J ends lost 0 bases and 8 bases, in that order; junction bases with no gene match: 13. Germline V lookup: CDR1 SGHAT, CDR2 FQNNGV. The CDR3 DNA reads TGTGCCAGCAGCTTAGATCTAACAGGGGGCGTATCCTCCGGCTACACCTTC. This gives the protein CASSLDLTGGVSSGYTF.

V is TRBV10-3 and J is TRBJ2-2, with TRBD2 identical over 9 bases. V was pared by 0 bases and J by 3 bases, with 8 bases of the junction left unmatched. The V gene's germline CDR1 is ENHRY and CDR2 SYGVKD. This CDR3 has 18 amino acids. The CDR3 region is CAISESEREVWDTGELFF. CDR3 nucleotides: TGTGCCATCAGTGAGTCGGAGCGGGAGGTCTGGGACACCGGGGAGCTGTTTTTT.

CDR3 nucleotide sequence: TGTGCCAGCAGCTCGGGACAGGGCTTCAATCAGCCCCAGCATTTT. This gives the protein CASSSGQGFNQPQHF. The chain uses TRBV5-8 and TRBJ1-5, with TRBD1 identical over 9 bases. This CDR3 comprises 15 residues. In germline, CDR1 is SGHTS, CDR2 YDEGEE. The V segment lost 3 bases and the J segment 3 bases; nucleotides outside the gene matches: 4.

The chain links TRBV6-5 to TRBJ2-3, with unresolved D. Germline V lookup: CDR1 MNHEY, CDR2 SVGAGI. V dropped 7 bases and J dropped 8 bases, with 13 bases sitting between them. The CDR3 length is 12 residues. The DNA of the CDR3 is TGTGCCAGCAATACTTTCGTCGGTACGCAGTATTTT. This sequence encodes CASNTFVGTQYF.

This clone appeared a few times. The rearrangement joins TRBV7-2 to TRBJ1-3, with D possibly matching TRBD1 (6 bases). Germline V gene sequence: CDR1 SGHTA, CDR2 FQGNSA. Trimming removed 6 bases from V and 5 bases from J, with 20 bases in between. The CDR3 loop spans 16 amino acids. CDR3 sequence reads: CASSQAGTSIRNTIYF. Here the CDR3 DNA reads TGTGCCAGCAGTCAAGCGGGGACATCGATCCGAAACACCATATATTTT.

The chain has TRBV5-8 and TRBJ1-1, with a tentative D call TRBD1 (5 bases). The CDR3 is 14 residues long. The germline CDR1 and CDR2 sequences are SGHTS and YDEGEE. Trimming pared 0 bases from V and 6 bases from J, leaving 12 bases between. The CDR3 protein is CASSLALQGAEAFF. The CDR3 DNA sequence: TGTGCCAGCAGCTTGGCACTCCAGGGCGCTGAAGCTTTCTTT.

The chain is built from TRBV7-2 and TRBJ1-5; D remains unclear. CDR3 size: 13 residues. Per the germline V gene, CDR1 is SGHTA and CDR2 is FQGNSA. V was trimmed by 5 bases and J by 3 bases, leaving 8 bases between them. The CDR3 region has the DNA TGTGCCAGCAGCCGGGGTCCCAATCAGCCCCAGCATTTT. Encoded protein: CASSRGPNQPQHF.

This sequence joins TRBV19 and TRBJ1-4, with TRBD1 as a possible D gene (6 bases). CDR1 is LNHDA, CDR2 SQIVND, per germline (reference sequence). This CDR3 has 15 residues. V was pared by 6 bases and J by 4 bases, with 15 bases between. CDR3 protein: CASSKRQDGNEKLFF. In DNA, the CDR3 is TGTGCCAGTAGCAAACGACAGGATGGTAATGAAAAACTGTTTTTT.

The chain employs TRBV7-2 and TRBJ1-1; 9 positions match TRBD1. Trimming at V came to 2 bases and at J to 9 bases, leaving 7 bases not matched to a gene. The CDR3 totals 14 residues. Germline lookup yields CDR1 SGHTA and CDR2 FQGNSA. CDR3 amino acids: CASSLRGTGSKAFF. CDR3 nucleotide sequence: TGTGCCAGCAGCTTACGGGGGACAGGGAGCAAAGCTTTCTTT.

The chain employs TRBV5-1 and TRBJ2-7; 7 positions match TRBD2. The CDR3 contains 16 residues. V dropped 0 bases and J dropped 0; count of bases not matched to a gene: 6. Germline CDR1 and CDR2: SGHRS and YFSETQ. This chain's CDR3 is CASSLAGGTLSYEQYF. DNA for the CDR3: TGCGCCAGCAGCTTGGCCGGGGGGACCCTCTCCTACGAGCAGTACTTC.

The chain employs TRBV5-5 and TRBJ2-2; 7 bases map to TRBD1. The CDR3 is 16 residues long. J lost 4 bases, V lost 4 bases, and 10 bases had no gene match. CDR1 is SGHKS and CDR2 is YYEKEE in the germline V gene (reference sequence). The CDR3 DNA is TGTGCCAGCAGCGGAACGAGACAGGGTTCCACCGGGGAGCTGTTTTTT. Translating it yields CASSGTRQGSTGELFF.

The chain uses TRBV4-1 and TRBJ2-5, with 9 bases identical to TRBD2. This CDR3 comprises 15 residues. The V gene end was trimmed by 6 bases and the J gene end by 5 bases; junction bases not matched to a gene: 10. Germline lookup yields CDR1 MGHRA and CDR2 YSYEKL. CDR3 DNA sequence: TGCGCCAGCAGAGTCGGGACTAGCAGTTTGGAGACCCAGTACTTC. Encoded protein: CASRVGTSSLETQYF.

V is TRBV30 and J is TRBJ1-1; perhaps TRBD1 as D (6 bases). This CDR3 spans 12 amino acids. Germline CDR1 is GTSNPN and CDR2 is SVGIG (reference sequence). The ends were cut back, 4 bases at V and 6 bases at J, with 12 bases in the middle. CDR3 DNA sequence: TGTGCCTGGAAGGGGGGGAGCGCTGAAGCTTTCTTT. As protein: CAWKGGSAEAFF.

The V and J genes are TRBV27 and TRBJ2-4; tentatively, D is TRBD1 (6 bases). This CDR3 has 15 amino acids. The V gene's germline CDR1 is MNHEY and CDR2 SMNVEV (reference sequence). The V end was cut by 5 bases, the J end by 1 base, with 12 bases between. The CDR3 protein is CASSMAQGAKNIQYF. CDR3 bases: TGTGCCAGCAGTATGGCCCAGGGGGCCAAAAACATTCAGTACTTC.

The J gene is TRBJ2-1, the V gene TRBV24-1; 10 bases match TRBD2. The length of the CDR3 is 20 residues. In germline, CDR1 is KGHDR, CDR2 SFDVKD. The V gene end was trimmed by 9 bases and the J gene end by 5 bases; junction bases not matched to a gene: 24. The DNA for the CDR3 is TGTGCCACCCCCGATTTGAGTCTAGCGGGGGCGTACAAACAAGACAATGAGCAGTTCTTC. Amino acids: CATPDLSLAGAYKQDNEQFF.

The chain recombines TRBV19 with TRBJ1-6; D is ambiguous. This CDR3 spans 15 amino acids. Trimming took off 1 base at V and 8 bases at J, with 12 bases between the two ends. Germline-derived CDR1 and CDR2 are LNHDA and SQIVND (reference sequence). The CDR3 loop reads CASSIAGLVDSPLHF. The CDR3 nucleotides read TGTGCCAGTAGTATAGCAGGTCTTGTCGATTCACCCCTCCACTTT. Supplemented by reference TRBV19 and TRBJ1-6, the full variable domain reads DGGITQSPKYLFRKEGQNVTLSCEQNLNHDAMYWYRQDPGQGLRLIYYSQIVNDFQKGDIAEGYSVSREKKESFPLTVTSAQKNPTAFYLCASSIAGLVDSPLHFGNGTRLTVT.

The rearrangement joins TRBV11-2 to TRBJ2-3; tentative D call: TRBD2 (6 bases). Trimming removed 1 base at V and 6 bases at J, with 11 bases between. Germline-derived CDR1 and CDR2 are SGHAT and FQNNGV. The CDR3 has 14 residues. The CDR3 DNA reads as TGTGCCAGCAGCTTAGCGGGGGTTAAGGATACGCAGTATTTT. It specifies CASSLAGVKDTQYF. Full variable domain (missing parts from reference TRBV11-2 and TRBJ2-3): EAGVAQSPRYKIIEKRQSVAFWCNPISGHATLYWYQQILGQGPKLLIQFQNNGVVDDSQLPKDRFSAERLKGVDSTLKIQPAKLEDSAVYLCASSLAGVKDTQYFGPGTRLTVL.

The chain carries TRBV18 and TRBJ1-5; D is undetermined. Trimming took off 4 bases at V and 4 bases at J, with 5 bases between the two ends. Germline V gives CDR1 KGHSH, CDR2 LQKENI. The CDR3 totals 12 residues. The CDR3 coding sequence is TGTGCCAGCTCACTATCTAATCAGCCCCAGCATTTT. Its protein product is CASSLSNQPQHF.

This clone showed up just once. V is TRBV5-1 and J is TRBJ1-1; D gene ambiguous. Between the trimmed V and J ends, which lost 4 bases and 0 bases, there was a span of 10 bases. The germline V gene has CDR1 SGHRS and CDR2 YFSETQ. This CDR3 region has 14 residues. CDR3 DNA: TGCGCCAGCAGCATGGACGGTTTGAACACTGAAGCTTTCTTT. It translates to CASSMDGLNTEAFF.

The rearrangement uses TRBV5-1 and TRBJ2-5; D gene unclear. CDR3 length equals 14 residues. Germline loops: CDR1 SGHRS, CDR2 YFSETQ. The ends were cut back, 1 base at V and 4 bases at J, with 11 bases in the middle. CDR3: CASSLRRNRETQYF. The CDR3, as DNA: TGCGCCAGCAGCTTGAGGAGAAACCGAGAGACCCAGTACTTC. The entire variable domain, with the rest obtained from reference TRBV5-1 and TRBJ2-5, is as follows: KAGVTQTPRYLIKTRGQQVTLSCSPISGHRSVSWYQQTPGQGLQFLFEYFSETQRNKGNFPGRFSGRQFSNSRSEMNVSTLELGDSALYLCASSLRRNRETQYFGPGTRLLVL.

In this sample, this clone turned up once. The CDR3 reads CASSLDGGMGPLHF. CDR3 sequence (DNA): TGTGCCAGCAGCTTAGACGGAGGTATGGGGCCCCTCCACTTT. This rearrangement joins TRBV7-2 to TRBJ1-6; D gene ambiguous. Trimming shortened V by 1 base and J by 13 bases, and 14 bases separated the two germline ends. The CDR3 sequence is 14 residues long. Germline CDR1 SGHTA, CDR2 FQGNSA.